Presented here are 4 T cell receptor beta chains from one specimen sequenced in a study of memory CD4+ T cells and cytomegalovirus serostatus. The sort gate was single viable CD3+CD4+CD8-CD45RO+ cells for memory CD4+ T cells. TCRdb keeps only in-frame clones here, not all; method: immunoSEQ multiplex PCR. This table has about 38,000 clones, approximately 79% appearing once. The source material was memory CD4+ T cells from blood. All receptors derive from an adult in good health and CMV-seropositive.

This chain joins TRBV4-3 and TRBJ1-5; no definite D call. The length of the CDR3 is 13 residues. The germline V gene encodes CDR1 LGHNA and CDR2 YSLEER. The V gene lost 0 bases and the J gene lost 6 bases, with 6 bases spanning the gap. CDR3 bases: TGCGCCAGCAGCCAAGAAGTGAGTCAGCCCCAGCATTTT. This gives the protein CASSQEVSQPQHF.

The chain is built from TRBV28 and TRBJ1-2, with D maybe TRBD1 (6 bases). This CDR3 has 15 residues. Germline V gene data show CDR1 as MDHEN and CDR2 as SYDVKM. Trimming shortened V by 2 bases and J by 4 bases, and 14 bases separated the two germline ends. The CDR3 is CASSLGDNPRYGYTF. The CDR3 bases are TGTGCCAGCAGTTTAGGGGACAACCCACGCTATGGCTACACCTTC.

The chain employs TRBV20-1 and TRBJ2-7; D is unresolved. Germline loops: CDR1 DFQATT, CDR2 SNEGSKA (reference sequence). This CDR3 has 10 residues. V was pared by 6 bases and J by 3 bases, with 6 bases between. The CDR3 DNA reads TGCAGTGCCCTTATCTACGAGCAGTACTTC. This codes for CSALIYEQYF.

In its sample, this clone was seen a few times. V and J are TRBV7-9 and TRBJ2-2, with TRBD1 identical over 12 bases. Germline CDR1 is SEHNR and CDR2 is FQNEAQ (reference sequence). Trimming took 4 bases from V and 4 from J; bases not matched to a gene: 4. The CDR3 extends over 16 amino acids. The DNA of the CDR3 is TGTGCCAGCAGCTCAGGGACAGGGGGCCCCACCGGGGAGCTGTTTTTT. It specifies CASSSGTGGPTGELFF.